This paragraph covers one TCR beta chain sequence. Original processing notes: The authors estimated nucleated cell counts from reference gene primer amplification. Sequenced by immunoSEQ multiplex PCR; TCRdb stores in-frame clones only, minus some. That table gives V, J and clone size, and the DNA gave D and trimming. The sample has 85,000 to 110,000 clones, 70% to 90% seen once; the top ten hold 3.1%. The data derive from a study of blood T cell repertoires in COVID-19. Overall study context: Samples taken during acute and convalescent COVID-19 were collected in the United States, Italy and Spain. From T cells, B-cell-depleted T cells, or PBMCs came the material, which was cDNA or gDNA.

V was cut by 7 bases and J by 5 bases, with 9 bases left in between. The V gene's germline CDR1 is MDHEN and CDR2 SYDVKM. This CDR3 is built from 12 residues. This receptor was obtained from a man aged 45-65 years in a cohort sampled during active COVID-19. Sequencing was done on a sample of peripheral blood. The genes are TRBV28 and TRBJ1-5, with D maybe TRBD1 (5 bases). The CDR3 is CASTWGDQPQHF. The CDR3 bases are TGTGCCAGCACCTGGGGCGATCAGCCCCAGCATTTT. Combining the CDR3 with reference TRBV28 and TRBJ1-5 gives the whole variable domain DVKVTQSSRYLVKRTGEKVFLECVQDMDHENMFWYRQDPGLGLRLIYFSYDVKMKEKGDIPEGYSVSREKKERFSLILESASTNQTSMYLCASTWGDQPQHFGDGTRLSIL.